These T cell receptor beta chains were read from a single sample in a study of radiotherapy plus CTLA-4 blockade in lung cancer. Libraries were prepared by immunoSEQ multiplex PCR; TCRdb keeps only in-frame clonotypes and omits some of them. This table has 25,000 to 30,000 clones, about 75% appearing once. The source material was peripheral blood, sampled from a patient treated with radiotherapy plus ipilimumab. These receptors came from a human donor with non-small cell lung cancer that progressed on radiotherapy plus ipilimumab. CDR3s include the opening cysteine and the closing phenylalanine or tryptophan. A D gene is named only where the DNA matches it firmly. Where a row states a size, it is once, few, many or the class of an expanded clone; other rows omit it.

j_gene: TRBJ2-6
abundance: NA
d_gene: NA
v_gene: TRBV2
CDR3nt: TGTGCCTGCGAAGACTTCTCTGGGGCCAACGTCCTGACTTTC
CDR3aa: CACEDFSGANVLTF

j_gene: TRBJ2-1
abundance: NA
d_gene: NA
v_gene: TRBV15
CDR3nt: TGTGCCACCAGCAGGGACTGGGCTAGCTCCTACAATGAGCAGTTCTTC
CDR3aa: CATSRDWASSYNEQFF

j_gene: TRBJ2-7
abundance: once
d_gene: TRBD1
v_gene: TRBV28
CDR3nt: TGTGCCAGCAGTCACCTGGACGGACAGGACGAGCAGTACTTC
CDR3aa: CASSHLDGQDEQYF

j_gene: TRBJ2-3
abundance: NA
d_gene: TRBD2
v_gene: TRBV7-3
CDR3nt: TGTGCCAGCAGCTTCGGGACTAGCGGTAGCACAGATACGCAGTATTTT
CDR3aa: CASSFGTSGSTDTQYF

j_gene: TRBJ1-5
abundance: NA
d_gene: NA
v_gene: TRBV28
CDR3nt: TGTGCCAGCAGTTTGTCGGGGCGGAGCAATCAGCCCCAGCATTTT
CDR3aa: CASSLSGRSNQPQHF

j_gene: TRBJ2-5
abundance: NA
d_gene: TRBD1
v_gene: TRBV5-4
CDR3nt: TGTGCCAGCAGCGTAAAGACAGGGGAAGAGACCCAGTACTTC
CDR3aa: CASSVKTGEETQYF

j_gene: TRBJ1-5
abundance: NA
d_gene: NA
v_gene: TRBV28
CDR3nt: TGTGCCAGCAGTTTAGGGATCGGGGCTCAGCCCCAGCATTTT
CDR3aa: CASSLGIGAQPQHF

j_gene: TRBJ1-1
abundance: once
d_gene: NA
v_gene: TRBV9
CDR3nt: TGTGCCAGCAGCTTTGATGGAGACACTGAAGCTTTCTTT
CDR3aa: CASSFDGDTEAFF

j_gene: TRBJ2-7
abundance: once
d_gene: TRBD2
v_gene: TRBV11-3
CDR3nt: TGTGCCAGCAGCTTAGGGGCTAGCGGATTTGGCTACGAGCAGTACTTC
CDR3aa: CASSLGASGFGYEQYF

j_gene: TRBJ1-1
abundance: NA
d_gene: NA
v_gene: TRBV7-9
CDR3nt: TGTGCCAGCAGCTTAGGACAGGATAACACTGAAGCTTTCTTT
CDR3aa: CASSLGQDNTEAFF

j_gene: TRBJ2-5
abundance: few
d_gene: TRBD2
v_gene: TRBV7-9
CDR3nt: TGTGCCAGCAGCTTAGTAGGAGAGACTAGCGGGGGGGAGACCCAGTACTTC
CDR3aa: CASSLVGETSGGETQYF

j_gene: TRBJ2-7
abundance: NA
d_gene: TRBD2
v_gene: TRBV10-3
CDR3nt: TGTGCCATCAGTGAGTCAGCCGGGGGGACCTACGAGCAGTACTTC
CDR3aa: CAISESAGGTYEQYF

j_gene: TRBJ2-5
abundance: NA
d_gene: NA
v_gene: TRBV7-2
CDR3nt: TGTGCCAGCAGCTTAGGCCCGCGGGAGACCCAGTACTTC
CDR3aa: CASSLGPRETQYF

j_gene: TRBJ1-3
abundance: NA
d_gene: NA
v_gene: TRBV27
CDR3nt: TGTGCCAGCAGTTTACAGGGGTATGGTGGAAACACCATATATTTT
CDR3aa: CASSLQGYGGNTIYF

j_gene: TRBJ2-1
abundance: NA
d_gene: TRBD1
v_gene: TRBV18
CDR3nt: TGTGCCAGCTCACCACCCCAGGGGGCGGCCTCCTACAATGAGCAGTTCTTC
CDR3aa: CASSPPQGAASYNEQFF